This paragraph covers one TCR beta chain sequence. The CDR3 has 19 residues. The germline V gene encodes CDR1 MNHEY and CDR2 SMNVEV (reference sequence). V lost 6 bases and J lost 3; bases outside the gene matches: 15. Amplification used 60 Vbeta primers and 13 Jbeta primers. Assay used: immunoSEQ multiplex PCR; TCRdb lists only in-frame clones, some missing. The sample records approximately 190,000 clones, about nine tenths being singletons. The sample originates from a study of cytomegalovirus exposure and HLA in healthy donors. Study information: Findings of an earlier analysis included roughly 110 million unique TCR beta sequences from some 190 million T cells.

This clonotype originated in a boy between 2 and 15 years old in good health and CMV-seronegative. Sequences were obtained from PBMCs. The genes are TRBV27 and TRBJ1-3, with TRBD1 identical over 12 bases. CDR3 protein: CASSYIRDRGLYLGNTIYF. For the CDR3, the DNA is TGTGCCAGCAGCTATATCCGGGACAGGGGGCTTTACCTTGGAAACACCATATATTTT.